The clone carrying this T cell receptor (beta chain) was found a few times. The antigen is not known. Deletions cut 6 bases from V and 3 bases from J, with 9 bases between. The CDR3 has 14 amino acids. Looked up from germline, CDR1 is MNHEY and CDR2 is SVGAGI. Unique molecular identifiers had been added to the TCR beta cDNA libraries. TCRdb analysed the PCR reads with MiXCR anew, one entry per CDR3 protein. The repertoire holds about 540,000 distinct CDR3 sequences, with 34% as singletons. The data were obtained in a study of post-analysis software for immune sequencing data. Study-level findings and limits: The study found TRBV5-6, TRBV5-1 and TRBV20-1 among a few TRBV segments more frequent in patients than controls.

This receptor was identified in a girl aged 2-17 years with multiple sclerosis. The chain is built from TRBV6-5 and TRBJ1-6; no clear D gene. The sample was blood. CDR3 sequence (DNA): TGTGCCAGCAGCCGGGCCGGCTATAATTCACCCCTCCACTTT. This gives the protein CASSRAGYNSPLHF.